Shown below are 23 T cell receptor beta chains from a single sample sequenced in a study of blood T cell repertoires in COVID-19 (TCRdb year 2020). Libraries came from the immunoSEQ multiplex PCR assay. Imported from immuneACCESS, the table was reduced by TCRdb to in-frame sequences with V and J called. These copies leave out some clones; in studies compared against another copy, an unresolved V gene accounts for under half, and the cause of the remainder is not known. This sample comprises 100,000 to 150,000 clones, more than 75% of them detected only once. Of the sample, about 5% falls within the top ten clones. Sequencing was carried out using peripheral blood. The source of these receptors is a human donor in a cohort sampled during active COVID-19.

This clone was seen a handful of times. This chain links TRBV7-9 with TRBJ2-7, with D possibly matching TRBD1 (5 bases). Trimming removed 1 base from V and 3 bases from J, with 10 bases in between. Per germline, CDR1 SEHNR and CDR2 FQNEAQ (reference sequence). The CDR3 length is 14 residues. CDR3 residues: CASSLVQVNYEQYF. Here the CDR3 DNA reads TGTGCCAGCAGCTTAGTACAGGTAAACTACGAGCAGTACTTC.

CDR3: CSVEIRSSYEQYF. The CDR3 coding sequence is TGCAGCGTTGAAATTCGGAGCTCCTACGAGCAGTACTTC. The chain links TRBV29-1 to TRBJ2-7; D not certain. The V end lost 2 bases, the J end lost 0 bases, and 8 bases lay between the germline ends. The germline gives CDR1 SQVTM, CDR2 ANQGSEA. The CDR3 sequence is 13 residues long.

The chain has TRBV29-1 and TRBJ1-1, with TRBD1 identical over 8 bases. Germline V gene sequence: CDR1 SQVTM, CDR2 ANQGSEA. V dropped 4 bases and J dropped 10; count of bases not matched to a gene: 11. The CDR3 runs to 13 residues. The CDR3, as DNA: TGCAGCGTTGTAAACCCGGGACAGGTGATAGCTTTCTTT. Its protein is CSVVNPGQVIAFF.

This chain joins TRBV2 and TRBJ2-4, with a weak D call TRBD1 (5 bases). The germline gives CDR1 SNHLY, CDR2 FYNNEI. V was trimmed by 5 bases and J by 1 base, leaving 9 bases between them. The CDR3 sequence is 14 residues long. CDR3 sequence: CASSSAGAKNIQYF. The CDR3, as DNA: TGTGCCAGCAGTTCTGCAGGGGCCAAAAACATTCAGTACTTC.

This clone was counted ten times or more. This sequence joins TRBV5-1 and TRBJ2-2, with D possibly TRBD1 on 6 matching bases. This CDR3 contains 15 residues. Trimming left V 0 bases short and J 2 bases short, with 8 bases between. Germline values: CDR1 SGHRS, CDR2 YFSETQ. CDR3 nucleotide sequence: TGCGCCAGCAGCTTGGGACAGGTTAACACCGGGGAGCTGTTTTTT. This codes for CASSLGQVNTGELFF.

This clone has just one count. The chain has TRBV11-3 and TRBJ1-1; D ambiguous. Germline CDR1 reads SGHNT; CDR2 reads YENEEA. The CDR3 has 12 residues. With 5 bases removed from V and 1 base from J, the gap between germline ends came to 5 bases. The chain's CDR3 is CASSRGNTEAFF. Here the CDR3 DNA reads TGTGCCAGCAGCAGAGGGAACACTGAAGCTTTCTTT.

The rearrangement uses TRBV11-2 and TRBJ2-7, with 7 positions matching TRBD2. CDR3 size: 15 residues. The V segment lost 2 bases and the J segment 1 base; nucleotides outside the gene matches: 5. Germline V CDR1 and CDR2: SGHAT, FQNNGV. CDR3 sequence (DNA): TGTGCCAGCAGCTTATTAGCGGGCCCGTCCTACGAGCAGTACTTC. Its protein product is CASSLLAGPSYEQYF. Complete variable domain (other parts from reference TRBV11-2 and TRBJ2-7): EAGVAQSPRYKIIEKRQSVAFWCNPISGHATLYWYQQILGQGPKLLIQFQNNGVVDDSQLPKDRFSAERLKGVDSTLKIQPAKLEDSAVYLCASSLLAGPSYEQYFGPGTRLTVT.

The chain employs TRBV5-6 and TRBJ2-2; 10 nucleotides match TRBD2. Germline trimming cut 5 bases from V and 2 bases from J; bases unmatched to any gene: 6. CDR1 and CDR2 from the germline V gene are SGHDT and YYEEEE. The CDR3 runs to 16 residues. The CDR3: CASSQGLALNTGELFF. The DNA of the CDR3 is TGTGCCAGCAGTCAGGGACTAGCGCTTAACACCGGGGAGCTGTTTTTT.

V is TRBV7-2 and J is TRBJ1-5; D is unresolved. The V end lost 1 base, the J end lost 7 bases, and 11 bases lay between the germline ends. Germline CDR1 reads SGHTA; CDR2 reads FQGNSA. The CDR3 runs 14 residues. The CDR3: CASSLGAGGQPQHF. The DNA of the CDR3 is TGTGCCAGCAGCTTAGGGGCAGGAGGCCAGCCCCAGCATTTT.

The chain has TRBV24-1 and TRBJ2-1; 14 bases align to TRBD2. The length of the CDR3 is 17 residues. The germline V gene has CDR1 KGHDR and CDR2 SFDVKD. V gave up 4 bases and J gave up 7 bases; unmatched junction bases: 8. In DNA, the CDR3 is TGTGCCACCAGTGACACCGGTGGACTAGCGGGAGGTAATGAGCAGTTCTTC. It specifies CATSDTGGLAGGNEQFF.

The CDR3 here is CASSQTRNRGEQYF. CDR3 in DNA: TGTGCCAGCAGTCAGACCCGTAATAGGGGGGAGCAGTACTTC. The chain couples TRBV28 to TRBJ2-7; a possible D gene is TRBD1 (6 bases). In germline, CDR1 is MDHEN, CDR2 SYDVKM. This CDR3 is built from 14 residues. Trimming took off 5 bases at V and 7 bases at J, with 18 bases between the two ends.

DNA for the CDR3: TGTGCCAGCAGCAGCCCCGGGGGACAGGGGAACGACGAGCAGTACTTC. Protein: CASSSPGGQGNDEQYF. The chain has TRBV28 and TRBJ2-7; 10 bases match TRBD1. The junction had 13 bases not matched to a gene; V was cut back by 6 bases and J by 5 bases. CDR3 size: 16 residues. Germline CDR1 reads MDHEN; CDR2 reads SYDVKM. The full variable domain, completed using reference TRBV28 and TRBJ2-7, is DVKVTQSSRYLVKRTGEKVFLECVQDMDHENMFWYRQDPGLGLRLIYFSYDVKMKEKGDIPEGYSVSREKKERFSLILESASTNQTSMYLCASSSPGGQGNDEQYFGPGTRLTVT.

The rearrangement links TRBV6-6 to TRBJ2-3; the D gene is possibly TRBD1 (5 bases). CDR1 and CDR2 (germline): MNHNY, SVGAGI (reference sequence). The CDR3 spans 14 residues. Trimming took 1 base from V and 1 from J, leaving 6 bases between them. Written as DNA, the CDR3 is TGTGCCAGCAGTTACTTAGGGGGCACAGATACGCAGTATTTT. Its translation is CASSYLGGTDTQYF.

This clone was counted only a few times. Distinct nucleotide sequences in the sample also encode this CDR3. In DNA, the CDR3 is TGTGCCAGCAGCCCACAGGGCTATGGCTACACCTTC. Protein sequence: CASSPQGYGYTF. This chain links TRBV28 with TRBJ1-2, with a possible D match to TRBD1 (6 bases). Trimming cost V 6 bases and J 4 bases, with 9 bases left between them. Germline values: CDR1 MDHEN, CDR2 SYDVKM. This CDR3 contains 12 residues.

The chain is built from TRBV2 and TRBJ1-2; tentatively, D is TRBD1 (6 bases). The CDR3 runs to 14 residues. V was cut by 6 bases and J by 8 bases, with 19 bases left in between. CDR1 is SNHLY, CDR2 FYNNEI, per germline. The CDR3 nucleotides read TGTGCCAGCAGAGCGGACAGCCCCCTTAGGGGCTACACCTTC. This gives the protein CASRADSPLRGYTF. The variable domain in full, completed from reference TRBV2 and TRBJ1-2, reads EPEVTQTPSHQVTQMGQEVILRCVPISNHLYFYWYRQILGQKVEFLVSFYNNEISEKSEIFDDQFSVERPDGSNFTLKIRSTKLEDSAMYFCASRADSPLRGYTFGSGTRLTVV.

This chain joins TRBV10-3 and TRBJ2-2, with 7 bases matching TRBD1. Germline V lookup: CDR1 ENHRY, CDR2 SYGVKD. V lost 6 bases, J lost 5 bases, and 9 bases stayed unmatched. CDR3 length equals 15 residues. The CDR3 is CAISGTASWTGELFF. The CDR3 DNA sequence: TGTGCCATCAGCGGGACAGCCTCGTGGACCGGGGAGCTGTTTTTT.

This clone appeared a few times. This chain connects TRBV5-4 to TRBJ1-2, with a possible D match to TRBD1 (5 bases). The CDR3 has 13 amino acids. The germline V gene has CDR1 SGHNT and CDR2 YYREEE (reference sequence). V was cut by 2 bases and J by 6 bases, with 11 bases left in between. DNA for the CDR3: TGTGCCAGCAGCTTTCGAGGACAACATGGCTACACCTTC. This translates into CASSFRGQHGYTF.

The rearrangement uses TRBV11-2 and TRBJ2-7, with 8 bases aligning to TRBD2. The CDR3 totals 17 residues. The V and J ends lost 3 bases and 2 bases, in that order; junction bases with no gene match: 12. CDR1 SGHAT and CDR2 FQNNGV come from the germline V gene. CDR3: CASSLSPGLVGPYEQYF. The CDR3 region has the DNA TGTGCCAGCAGCTTGTCACCGGGACTAGTGGGCCCCTACGAGCAGTACTTC.

The V gene is TRBV14, the J gene TRBJ2-1, with 7 positions matching TRBD2. The V gene end was trimmed by 2 bases and the J gene end by 1 base; junction bases not matched to a gene: 20. The length of the CDR3 is 21 residues. CDR1 is SGHDN, CDR2 FVKESK, per germline. CDR3 region: CASSQSVGREKVSWSYNEQFF. The CDR3 nucleotides are TGTGCCAGCAGCCAATCCGTGGGGCGGGAGAAGGTTAGTTGGTCCTACAATGAGCAGTTCTTC.

The CDR3 bases are TGTGCCAGCAGAGTAACACAGCCCCCTCCCAATGAGCAGTTCTTC. Its translation: CASRVTQPPPNEQFF. The J gene is TRBJ2-1, the V gene TRBV7-3; the D is unclear. CDR3 length: 15 amino acids. Per germline, CDR1 SGHTA and CDR2 FQGTGA. Trimming left V 6 bases short and J 6 bases short, with 18 bases between.

The V gene is TRBV28, the J gene TRBJ2-7, with D possibly matching TRBD2 (5 bases). Germline-derived CDR1 and CDR2 are MDHEN and SYDVKM. This CDR3 is 13 amino acids long. With 3 bases removed from V and 4 bases from J, the gap between germline ends came to 10 bases. As DNA, the CDR3 is TGTGCCAGCAGTTTGGAGGCCGCGTACGAGCAGTACTTC. Amino acid sequence: CASSLEAAYEQYF.

The CDR3 region is CASSFGGRSYEQYF. In nucleotides, the CDR3 is TGTGCCAGCAGCTTTGGAGGGAGGTCCTACGAGCAGTACTTC. This sequence joins TRBV11-3 and TRBJ2-7; tentatively, D is TRBD2 (6 bases). This CDR3 spans 14 amino acids. The germline V gene encodes CDR1 SGHNT and CDR2 YENEEA. V lost 3 bases and J 1 base, leaving 10 bases between the germline ends. Using reference TRBV11-3 and TRBJ2-7 for the parts outside the CDR3, the full variable domain is EAGVVQSPRYKIIEKKQPVAFWCNPISGHNTLYWYLQNLGQGPELLIRYENEEAVDDSQLPKDRFSAERLKGVDSTLKIQPAELGDSAVYLCASSFGGRSYEQYFGPGTRLTVT.

The V call is TRBV7-6, the J call TRBJ2-2; D call uncertain. Germline V lookup: CDR1 SGHVS, CDR2 FNYEAQ. The CDR3 covers 12 residues. V lost 5 bases and J 3 bases, leaving 4 bases between the germline ends. The CDR3 sequence is CASSQYTGELFF. For the CDR3, the DNA is TGTGCCAGCAGCCAGTACACCGGGGAGCTGTTTTTT. Full variable domain (outside the CDR3, taken from reference TRBV7-6 and TRBJ2-2): GAGVSQSPRYKVTKRGQDVALRCDPISGHVSLYWYRQALGQGPEFLTYFNYEAQQDKSGLPNDRFSAERPEGSISTLTIQRTEQRDSAMYRCASSQYTGELFFGEGSRLTVL.